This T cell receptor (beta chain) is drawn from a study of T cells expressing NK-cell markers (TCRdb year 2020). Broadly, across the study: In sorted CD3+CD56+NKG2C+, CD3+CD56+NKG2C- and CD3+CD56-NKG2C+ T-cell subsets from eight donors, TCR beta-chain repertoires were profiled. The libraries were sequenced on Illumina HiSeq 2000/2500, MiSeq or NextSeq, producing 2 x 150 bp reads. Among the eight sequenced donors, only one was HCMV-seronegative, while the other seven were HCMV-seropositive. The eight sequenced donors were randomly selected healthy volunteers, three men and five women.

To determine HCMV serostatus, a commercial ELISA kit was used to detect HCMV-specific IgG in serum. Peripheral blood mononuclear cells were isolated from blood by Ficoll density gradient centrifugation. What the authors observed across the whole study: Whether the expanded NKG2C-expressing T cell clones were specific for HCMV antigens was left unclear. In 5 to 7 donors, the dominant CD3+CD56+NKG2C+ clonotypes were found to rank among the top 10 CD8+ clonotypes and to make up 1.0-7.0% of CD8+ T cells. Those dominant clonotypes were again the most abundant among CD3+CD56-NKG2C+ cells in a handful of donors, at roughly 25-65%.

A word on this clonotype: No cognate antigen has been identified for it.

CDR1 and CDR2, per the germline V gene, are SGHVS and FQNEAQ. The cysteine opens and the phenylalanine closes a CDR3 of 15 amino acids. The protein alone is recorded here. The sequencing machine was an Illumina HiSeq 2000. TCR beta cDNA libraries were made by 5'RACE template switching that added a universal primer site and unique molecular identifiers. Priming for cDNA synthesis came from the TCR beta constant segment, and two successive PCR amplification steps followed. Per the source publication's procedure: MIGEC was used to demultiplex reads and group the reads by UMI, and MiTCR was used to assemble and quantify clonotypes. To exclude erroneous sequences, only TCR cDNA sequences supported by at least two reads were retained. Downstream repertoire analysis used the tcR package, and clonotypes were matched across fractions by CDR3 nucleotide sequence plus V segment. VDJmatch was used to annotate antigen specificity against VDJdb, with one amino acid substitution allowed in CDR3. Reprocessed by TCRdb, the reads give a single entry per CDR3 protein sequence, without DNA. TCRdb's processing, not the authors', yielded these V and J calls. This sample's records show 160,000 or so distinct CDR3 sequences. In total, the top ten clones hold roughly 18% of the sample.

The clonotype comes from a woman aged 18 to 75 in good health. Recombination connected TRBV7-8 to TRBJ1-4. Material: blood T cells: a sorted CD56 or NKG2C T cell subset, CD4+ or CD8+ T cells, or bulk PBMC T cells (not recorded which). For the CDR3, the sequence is CASSFSSSPNEKLFF.